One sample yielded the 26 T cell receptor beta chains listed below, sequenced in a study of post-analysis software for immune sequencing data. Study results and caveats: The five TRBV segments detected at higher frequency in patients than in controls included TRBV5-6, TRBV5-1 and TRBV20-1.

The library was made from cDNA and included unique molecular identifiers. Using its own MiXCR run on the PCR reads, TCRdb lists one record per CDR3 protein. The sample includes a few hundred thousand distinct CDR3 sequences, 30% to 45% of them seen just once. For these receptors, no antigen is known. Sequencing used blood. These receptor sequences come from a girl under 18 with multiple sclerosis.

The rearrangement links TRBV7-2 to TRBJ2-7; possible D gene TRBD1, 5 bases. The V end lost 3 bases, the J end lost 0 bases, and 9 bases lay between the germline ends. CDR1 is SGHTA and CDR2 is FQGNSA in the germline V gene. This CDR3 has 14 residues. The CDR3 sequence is CASSFSGPSYEQYF. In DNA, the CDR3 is TGTGCCAGCAGCTTCTCAGGGCCCTCCTACGAGCAGTACTTC.

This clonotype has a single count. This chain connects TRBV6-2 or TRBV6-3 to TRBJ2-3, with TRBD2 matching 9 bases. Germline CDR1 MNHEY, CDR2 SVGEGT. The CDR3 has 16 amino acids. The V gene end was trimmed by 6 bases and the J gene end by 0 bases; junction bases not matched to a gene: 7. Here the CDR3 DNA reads TGTGCCAGCAGAGAACGACTAGCGGCTAGCACAGATACGCAGTATTTT. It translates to CASRERLAASTDTQYF.

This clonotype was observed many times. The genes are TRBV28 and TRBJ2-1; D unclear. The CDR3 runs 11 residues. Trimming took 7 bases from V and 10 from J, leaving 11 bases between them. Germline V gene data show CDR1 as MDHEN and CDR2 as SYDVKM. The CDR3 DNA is TGTGCCAGCATAATAGGAACCGAGCAGTTCTTC. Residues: CASIIGTEQFF.

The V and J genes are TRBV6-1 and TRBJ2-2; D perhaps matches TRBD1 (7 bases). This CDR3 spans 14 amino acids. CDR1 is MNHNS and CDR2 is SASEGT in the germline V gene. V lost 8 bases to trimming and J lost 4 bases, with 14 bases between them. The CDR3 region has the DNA TGTGCCAGCCGAGGACAGGAGGGCACCGGGGAGCTGTTTTTT. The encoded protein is CASRGQEGTGELFF.

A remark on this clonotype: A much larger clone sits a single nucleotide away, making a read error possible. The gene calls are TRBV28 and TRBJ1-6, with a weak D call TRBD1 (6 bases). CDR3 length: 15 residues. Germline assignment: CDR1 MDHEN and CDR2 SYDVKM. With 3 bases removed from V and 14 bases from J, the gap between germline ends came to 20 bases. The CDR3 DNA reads TGTGCCAGCAGTTTTAGTGACAGAAGTAGGGGGACCCTCCACTTT. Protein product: CASSFSDRSRGTLHF.

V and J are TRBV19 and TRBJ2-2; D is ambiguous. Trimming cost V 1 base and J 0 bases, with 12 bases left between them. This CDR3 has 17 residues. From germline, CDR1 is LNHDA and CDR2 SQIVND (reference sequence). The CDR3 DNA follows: TGTGCCAGTAGTATAGCCCGGGTCACTGCGAACACCGGGGAGCTGTTTTTT. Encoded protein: CASSIARVTANTGELFF.

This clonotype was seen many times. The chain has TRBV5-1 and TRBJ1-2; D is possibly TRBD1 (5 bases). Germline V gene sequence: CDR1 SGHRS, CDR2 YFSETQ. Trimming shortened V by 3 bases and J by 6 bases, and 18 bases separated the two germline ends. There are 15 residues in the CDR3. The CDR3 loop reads CASSSHDGTGDGYTF. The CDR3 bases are TGCGCCAGCAGCTCGCACGATGGGACGGGAGATGGCTACACCTTC. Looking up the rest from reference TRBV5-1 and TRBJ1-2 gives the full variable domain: KAGVTQTPRYLIKTRGQQVTLSCSPISGHRSVSWYQQTPGQGLQFLFEYFSETQRNKGNFPGRFSGRQFSNSRSEMNVSTLELGDSALYLCASSSHDGTGDGYTFGSGTRLTVV.

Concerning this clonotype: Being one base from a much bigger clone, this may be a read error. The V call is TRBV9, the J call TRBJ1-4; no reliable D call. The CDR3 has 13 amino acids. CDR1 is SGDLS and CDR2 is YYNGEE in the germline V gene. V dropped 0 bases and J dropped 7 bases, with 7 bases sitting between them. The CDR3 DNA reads TGTGCCAGCAGCGTAGTTGGCGGTGAAAAACTGTTTTTT. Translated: CASSVVGGEKLFF.

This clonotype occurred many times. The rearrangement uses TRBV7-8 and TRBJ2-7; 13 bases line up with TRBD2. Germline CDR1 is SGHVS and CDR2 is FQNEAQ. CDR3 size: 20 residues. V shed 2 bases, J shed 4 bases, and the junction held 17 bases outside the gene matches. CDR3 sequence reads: CASSLNTGSRTSGRGYEQYF. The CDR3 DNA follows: TGTGCCAGCAGCTTAAACACGGGAAGTAGGACTAGCGGGAGAGGGTACGAGCAGTACTTC.

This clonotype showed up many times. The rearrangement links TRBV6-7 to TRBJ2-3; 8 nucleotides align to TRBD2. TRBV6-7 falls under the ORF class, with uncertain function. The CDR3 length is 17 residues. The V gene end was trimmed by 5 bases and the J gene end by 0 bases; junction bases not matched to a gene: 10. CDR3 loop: CASSGGPIAGSTDTQYF. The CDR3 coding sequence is TGTGCCAGCAGTGGAGGACCCATAGCGGGGAGCACAGATACGCAGTATTTT.

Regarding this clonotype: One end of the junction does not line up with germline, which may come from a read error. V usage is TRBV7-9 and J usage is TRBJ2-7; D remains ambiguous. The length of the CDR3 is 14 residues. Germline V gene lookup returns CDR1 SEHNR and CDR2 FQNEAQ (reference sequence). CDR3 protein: CASSQGRYSYEQYF. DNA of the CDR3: TGCGCCAGCAGCCAAGGTCGTTACTCCTACGAGCAGTACTTC.

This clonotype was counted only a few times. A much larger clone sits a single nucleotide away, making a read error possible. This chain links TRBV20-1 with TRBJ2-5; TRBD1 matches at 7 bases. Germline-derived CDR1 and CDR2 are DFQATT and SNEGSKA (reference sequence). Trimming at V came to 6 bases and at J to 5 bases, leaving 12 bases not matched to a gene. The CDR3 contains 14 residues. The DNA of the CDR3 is TGCAGTGCCGTGGACAGGAGGCGGTGGGAGACCCAGTACTTC. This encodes CSAVDRRRWETQYF.

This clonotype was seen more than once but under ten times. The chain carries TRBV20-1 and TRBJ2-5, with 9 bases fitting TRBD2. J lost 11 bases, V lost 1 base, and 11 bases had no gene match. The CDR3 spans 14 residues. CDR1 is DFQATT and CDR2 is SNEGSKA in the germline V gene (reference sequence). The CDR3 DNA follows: TGCAGTGCTAGAGTACTAGCGGGTATCAATGAGCAGTACTTC. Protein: CSARVLAGINEQYF.

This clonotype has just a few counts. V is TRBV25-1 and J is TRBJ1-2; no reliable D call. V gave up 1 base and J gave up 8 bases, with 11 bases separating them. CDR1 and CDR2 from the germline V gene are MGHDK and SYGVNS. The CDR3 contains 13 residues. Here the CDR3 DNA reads TGTGCCAGCAGTGAATTAGGGAGTCGGGGCTACACCTTC. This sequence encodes CASSELGSRGYTF.

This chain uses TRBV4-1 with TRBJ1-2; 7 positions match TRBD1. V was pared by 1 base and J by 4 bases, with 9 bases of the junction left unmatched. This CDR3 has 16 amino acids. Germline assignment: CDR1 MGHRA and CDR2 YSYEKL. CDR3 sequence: CASSQVTRDSSYGYTF. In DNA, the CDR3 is TGCGCCAGCAGCCAAGTGACCCGGGACAGCTCCTATGGCTACACCTTC.

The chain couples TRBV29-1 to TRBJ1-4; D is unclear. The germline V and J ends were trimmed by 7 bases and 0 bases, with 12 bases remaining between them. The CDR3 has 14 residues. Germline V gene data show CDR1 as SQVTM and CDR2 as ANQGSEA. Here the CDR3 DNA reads TGCAGCGCCCGGTCGGGTTCAACTAATGAAAAACTGTTTTTT. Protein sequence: CSARSGSTNEKLFF. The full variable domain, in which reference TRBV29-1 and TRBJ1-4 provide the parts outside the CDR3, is SAVISQKPSRDICQRGTSLTIQCQVDSQVTMMFWYRQQPGQSLTLIATANQGSEATYESGFVIDKFPISRPNLTFSTLTVSNMSPEDSSIYLCSARSGSTNEKLFFGSGTQLSVL.

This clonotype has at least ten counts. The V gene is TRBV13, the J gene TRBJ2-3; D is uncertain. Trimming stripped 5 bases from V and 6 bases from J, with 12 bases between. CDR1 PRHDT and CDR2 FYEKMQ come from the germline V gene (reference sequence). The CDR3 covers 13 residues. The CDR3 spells CASSPALTDTQYF. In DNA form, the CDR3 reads TGTGCCAGCAGCCCTGCACTTACGGATACGCAGTATTTT.

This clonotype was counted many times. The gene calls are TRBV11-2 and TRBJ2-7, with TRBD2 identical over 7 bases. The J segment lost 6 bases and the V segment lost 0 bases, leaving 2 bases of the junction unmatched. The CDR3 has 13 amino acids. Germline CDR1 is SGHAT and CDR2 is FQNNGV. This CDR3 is CASSLEPGGEQYF. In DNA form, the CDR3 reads TGTGCCAGCAGCTTAGAACCGGGGGGCGAGCAGTACTTC.

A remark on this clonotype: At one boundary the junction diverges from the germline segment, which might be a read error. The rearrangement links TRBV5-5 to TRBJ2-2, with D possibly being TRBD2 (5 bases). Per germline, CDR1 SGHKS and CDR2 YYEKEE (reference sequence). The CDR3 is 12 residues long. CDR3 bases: TGTGCCAGCAGCTTTAACACCGGGGAGCTGTATTTT. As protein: CASSFNTGELYF. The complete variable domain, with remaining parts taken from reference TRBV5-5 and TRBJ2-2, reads DAGVTQSPTHLIKTRGQQVTLRCSPISGHKSVSWYQQVLGQGPQFIFQYYEKEERGRGNFPDRFSARQFPNYSSELNVNALLLGDSALYLCASSFNTGELYFGEGSRLTVL.

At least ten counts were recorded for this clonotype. CDR3 region: CASSLSATSGDTDTQYF. Here the CDR3 DNA reads TGTGCCAGCAGTTTATCAGCGACTAGCGGGGACACAGATACGCAGTATTTT. The rearrangement uses TRBV28 and TRBJ2-3; the match to TRBD2 covers 11 bases. J lost 2 bases, V lost 1 base, and 5 bases had no gene match. Per the germline V gene, CDR1 is MDHEN and CDR2 is SYDVKM. CDR3 length equals 17 residues.

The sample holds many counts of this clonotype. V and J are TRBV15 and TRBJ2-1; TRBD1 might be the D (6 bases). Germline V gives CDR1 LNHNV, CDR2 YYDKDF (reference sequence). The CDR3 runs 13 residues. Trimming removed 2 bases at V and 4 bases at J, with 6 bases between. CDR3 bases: TGTGCCACCAGCAGACAGGGGTACAATGAGCAGTTCTTC. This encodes CATSRQGYNEQFF. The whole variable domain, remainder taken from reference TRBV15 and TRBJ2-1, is DAMVIQNPRYQVTQFGKPVTLSCSQTLNHNVMYWYQQKSSQAPKLLFHYYDKDFNNEADTPDNFQSRRPNTSFCFLDIRSPGLGDTAMYLCATSRQGYNEQFFGPGTRLTVL.

CDR3 region: CSGKSGETQYF. The CDR3 nucleotides are TGCAGCGGGAAATCGGGGGAGACCCAGTACTTC. V is TRBV29-1 and J is TRBJ2-7; a possible D gene is TRBD2 (5 bases). The J call may be in error: the DNA end matches TRBJ2-5 better. The CDR3 length is 11 residues. Germline CDR1 reads SQVTM; CDR2 reads ANQGSEA.

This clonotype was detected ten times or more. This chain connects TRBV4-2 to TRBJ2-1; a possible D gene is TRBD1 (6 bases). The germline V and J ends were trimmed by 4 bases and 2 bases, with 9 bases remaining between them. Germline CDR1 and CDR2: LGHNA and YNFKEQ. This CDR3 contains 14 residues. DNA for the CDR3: TGTGCCAGCAGCCCCGGGACAACCTACAATGAGCAGTTCTTC. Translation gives CASSPGTTYNEQFF.

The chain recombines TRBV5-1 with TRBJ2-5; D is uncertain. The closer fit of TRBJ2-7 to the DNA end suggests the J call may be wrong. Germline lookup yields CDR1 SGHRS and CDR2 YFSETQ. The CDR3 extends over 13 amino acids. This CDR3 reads CASSLSLVDEQYF. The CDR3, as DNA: TGCGCCAGCAGCTTGTCCCTGGTGGACGAGCAGTACTTC.

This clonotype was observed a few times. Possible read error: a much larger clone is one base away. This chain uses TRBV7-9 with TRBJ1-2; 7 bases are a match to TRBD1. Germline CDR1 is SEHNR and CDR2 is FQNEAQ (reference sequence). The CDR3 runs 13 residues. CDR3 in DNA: TGTTCCAGCAGCTTAGGGGACAGCTATGGCTACACCTTC. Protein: CSSSLGDSYGYTF.

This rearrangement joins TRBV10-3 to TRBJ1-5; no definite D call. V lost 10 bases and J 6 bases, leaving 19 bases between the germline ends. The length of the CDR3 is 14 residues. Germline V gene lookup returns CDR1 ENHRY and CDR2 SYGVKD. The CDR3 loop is CATRTTGDSQPQHF. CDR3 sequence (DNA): TGTGCCACCCGAACGACCGGCGATTCTCAGCCCCAGCATTTT.